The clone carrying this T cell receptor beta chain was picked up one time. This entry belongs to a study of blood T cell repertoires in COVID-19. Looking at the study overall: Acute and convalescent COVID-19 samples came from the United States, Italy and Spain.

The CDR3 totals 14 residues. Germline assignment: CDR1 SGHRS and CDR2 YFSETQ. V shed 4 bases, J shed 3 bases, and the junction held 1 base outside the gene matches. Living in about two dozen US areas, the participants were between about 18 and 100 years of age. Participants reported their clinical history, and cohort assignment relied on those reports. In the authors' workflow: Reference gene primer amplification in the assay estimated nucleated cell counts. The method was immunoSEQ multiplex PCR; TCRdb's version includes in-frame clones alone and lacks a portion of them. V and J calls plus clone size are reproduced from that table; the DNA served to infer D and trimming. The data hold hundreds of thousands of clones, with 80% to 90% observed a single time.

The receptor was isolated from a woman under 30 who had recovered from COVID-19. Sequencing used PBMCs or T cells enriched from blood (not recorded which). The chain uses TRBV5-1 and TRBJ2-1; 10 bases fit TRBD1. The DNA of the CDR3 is TGCGCCAGCAGCAGGGACAGGGGCTACAATGAGCAGTTCTTC. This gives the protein CASSRDRGYNEQFF.